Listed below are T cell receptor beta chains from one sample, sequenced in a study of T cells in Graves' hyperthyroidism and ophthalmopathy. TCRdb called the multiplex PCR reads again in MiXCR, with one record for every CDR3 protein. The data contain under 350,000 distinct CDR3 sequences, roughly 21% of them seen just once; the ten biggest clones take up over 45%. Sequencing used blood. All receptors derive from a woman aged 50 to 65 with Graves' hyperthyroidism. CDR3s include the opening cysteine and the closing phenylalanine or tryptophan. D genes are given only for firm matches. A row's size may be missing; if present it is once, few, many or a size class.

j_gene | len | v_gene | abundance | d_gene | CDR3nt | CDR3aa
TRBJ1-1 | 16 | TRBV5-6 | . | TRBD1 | TGTGCCAGCAGCTTCCGGGACAGGGTAGTGAACACTGAAGCTTTCTTT | CASSFRDRVVNTEAFF
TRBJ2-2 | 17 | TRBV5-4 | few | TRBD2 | TGTGCCAGCAGCTTGGCCTCGGGACTAGCGAGGACCGGGGAGCTGTTTTTT | CASSLASGLARTGELFF
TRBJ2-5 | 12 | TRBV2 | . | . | TGTGCCAGCAGTCCCGTATTAGAGACCCAGTACTTC | CASSPVLETQYF
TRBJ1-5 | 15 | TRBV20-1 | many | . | TGCAGTGCTAGAGATGAAGGGGCCTACTATCAGCCCCAGCATTTT | CSARDEGAYYQPQHF
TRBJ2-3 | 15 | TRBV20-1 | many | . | TGCAGTGCTAGAGATCCGGCAGGGTCTGTAGATACGCAGTATTTT | CSARDPAGSVDTQYF
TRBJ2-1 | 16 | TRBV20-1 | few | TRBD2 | TGCAGTGCTAGAGGACGACTAGCGGAACGATACAATGAGCAGTTCTTC | CSARGRLAERYNEQFF
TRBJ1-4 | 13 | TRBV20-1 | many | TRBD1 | TGCAGTGCTAGAGATACAGGGGGCGAAAAACTGTTTTTT | CSARDTGGEKLFF
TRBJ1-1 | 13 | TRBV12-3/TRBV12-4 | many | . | TGTGCCAGCAGCCCCTTTAGGAACACTGAAGCTTTCTTT | CASSPFRNTEAFF
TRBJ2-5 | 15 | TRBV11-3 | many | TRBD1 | TGTGCCAGCAGACAACAGGGGGTATCAAAGGAGACCCAGTACTTC | CASRQQGVSKETQYF
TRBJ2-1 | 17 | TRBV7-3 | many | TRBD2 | TGTGCCAGCAGCGAGGTGACTAGCGGGAGGTCCTACAATGAGCAGTTCTTC | CASSEVTSGRSYNEQFF
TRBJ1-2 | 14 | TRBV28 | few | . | TGTGCCAGCATTCCACAGGGAACTAACTATGGCTACACCTTC | CASIPQGTNYGYTF
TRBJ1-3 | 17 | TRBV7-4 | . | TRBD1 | TGTGCCAGCAGCTCCTCCGGGGGGACAGGGTCTGGAAACACCATATATTTT | CASSSSGGTGSGNTIYF
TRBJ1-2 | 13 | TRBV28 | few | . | TGTGCCAGCAGTGGACTGAAAGTCTATGGCTACACCTTC | CASSGLKVYGYTF
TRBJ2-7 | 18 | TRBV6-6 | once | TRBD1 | TGTGCCAGCAGTTACTCGGGAGCTTACCGGGACAGAGCCTACGAGCAGTACTTC | CASSYSGAYRDRAYEQYF
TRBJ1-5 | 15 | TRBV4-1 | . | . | TGCGCCAGCAGCGACTGGAGGGGAAGCAATCAGCCCCAGCATTTT | CASSDWRGSNQPQHF
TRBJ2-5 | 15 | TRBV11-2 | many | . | TGTGCCAGCAGCTTAGCCTTTACGGGACAAGAGACCCAGTACTTC | CASSLAFTGQETQYF